This passage covers 2 T cell receptor beta chains from one sample sequenced in a study of blood T cell repertoires in COVID-19. The assay was immunoSEQ multiplex PCR, and TCRdb's table has in-frame clones only and misses some. The table lists 300,000 to 450,000 clones, over 75% of them singletons. The sequenced material came from peripheral blood. Every receptor here comes from a woman in her thirties with COVID-19, enrolled during active disease.

The rearrangement joins TRBV7-2 to TRBJ2-1, with TRBD1 matching over 10 bases. This CDR3 contains 15 residues. V lost 1 base and J lost 9; bases outside the gene matches: 6. Per the germline V gene, CDR1 is SGHTA and CDR2 is FQGNSA. In DNA, the CDR3 is TGTGCCAGCAGCTTAGAGAGACAGGGGGCGGGTGAGCAGTTCTTC. Protein: CASSLERQGAGEQFF.

V gene TRBV5-6 combines with J gene TRBJ2-7; 12 bases map to TRBD2. CDR1 is SGHDT and CDR2 is YYEEEE in the germline V gene. The trim removed 2 bases at V and 5 bases at J, leaving 5 bases unmatched. The length of the CDR3 is 15 residues. CDR3 nucleotides: TGTGCCAGCAGCTTACTAGCGGGGGGCCCGCACGAGCAGTACTTC. Amino acids: CASSLLAGGPHEQYF.